This T cell receptor (beta chain) was identified during a study of cytomegalovirus exposure and HLA in healthy donors. PCR used 60 Vbeta primers and 13 Jbeta primers. Measured with immunoSEQ multiplex PCR; TCRdb has only the in-frame clones, and not every one. Of more than 200,000 clones in the sample, less than 85% were seen once. Study results and limitations: HLA restriction was apparent for most CMV-associated TCR beta chains in a later analysis.

To note about this clone: Antigen: not known.

The CDR3 spans 14 residues. Germline CDR1 is KGHSH and CDR2 is LQKENI. V was shortened by 4 bases and J by 0 bases, with 9 bases between the two germline ends. This chain connects TRBV18 to TRBJ1-1; D is unresolved. The origin of this receptor is a girl aged 2-10 years in good health and CMV-seronegative. Sequenced material: PBMCs. CDR3 loop: CASSREWVNTEAFF. The DNA of the CDR3 is TGTGCCAGCTCACGGGAGTGGGTGAACACTGAAGCTTTCTTT.